A single sample gave rise to the 13 T cell receptor beta chains below, sequenced in a study of radiotherapy plus CTLA-4 blockade in lung cancer. Only in-frame clones appear in the TCRdb table, and some are missing; sequencing was by immunoSEQ multiplex PCR. In the table there are 80,000 or so clones, more than 60% of which are singletons. The specimen was peripheral blood, collected from a patient treated with radiotherapy plus ipilimumab. These TCRs come from a human donor with non-small cell lung cancer whose response to radiotherapy plus ipilimumab could not be evaluated. Some clones in this sample may be carry-over from other donors' samples.

The chain carries TRBV5-1 and TRBJ1-1; D is perhaps TRBD1 (5 bases). CDR3 length equals 16 residues. V lost 1 base to trimming and J lost 1 base, with 14 bases between them. Germline CDR1 reads SGHRS; CDR2 reads YFSETQ. CDR3 protein: CASSLKGGGANTEAFF. As DNA, the CDR3 is TGCGCCAGCAGCTTGAAGGGAGGAGGGGCGAACACTGAAGCTTTCTTT. Complete variable domain (other parts from reference TRBV5-1 and TRBJ1-1): KAGVTQTPRYLIKTRGQQVTLSCSPISGHRSVSWYQQTPGQGLQFLFEYFSETQRNKGNFPGRFSGRQFSNSRSEMNVSTLELGDSALYLCASSLKGGGANTEAFFGQGTRLTVV.

The CDR3 reads CASSPPIGRINEKLFF. For the CDR3, the DNA is TGTGCCAGCAGCCCCCCGATTGGGAGGATTAATGAAAAACTGTTTTTT. The gene calls are TRBV28 and TRBJ1-4; no clear D gene. CDR1 is MDHEN and CDR2 is SYDVKM in the germline V gene. This CDR3 is built from 16 residues. V was clipped by 6 bases and J by 4 bases, with 18 bases between them.

In its sample, this clone was seen once. This chain joins TRBV7-9 and TRBJ1-2; 7 nucleotides agree with TRBD1. The CDR3 length is 14 residues. Germline V gene data show CDR1 as SEHNR and CDR2 as FQNEAQ (reference sequence). With V trimmed by 1 base and J by 7 bases, 6 bases remained unmatched. The CDR3 coding sequence is TGTGCCAGCAGCTTAGATTACAGGGGCTCTGGCTACACCTTC. The encoded protein is CASSLDYRGSGYTF.

J is TRBJ2-5 and V is TRBV5-6; a weak D match, TRBD1 (6 bases). Trimming removed 0 bases at V and 5 bases at J, with 11 bases between. The CDR3 totals 14 residues. The V gene's germline CDR1 is SGHDT and CDR2 YYEEEE. CDR3 DNA sequence: TGTGCCAGCAGCTTGGCAGGGGCTGGGGAGACCCAGTACTTC. Amino acids: CASSLAGAGETQYF.

The chain has TRBV9 and TRBJ2-3; 7 bases align to TRBD1. V lost 4 bases to trimming and J lost 0 bases; unmatched junction nucleotides: 5. The germline V gene encodes CDR1 SGDLS and CDR2 YYNGEE. CDR3 length: 15 amino acids. The CDR3 protein is CASSLRTGSTDTQYF. The CDR3 DNA follows: TGTGCCAGCAGCTTAAGGACAGGTAGCACAGATACGCAGTATTTT.

This clone appeared once. The V call is TRBV2, the J call TRBJ1-2, with 8 bases identical to TRBD1. J lost 2 bases, V lost 3 bases, and 11 bases had no gene match. CDR1 is SNHLY and CDR2 is FYNNEI in the germline V gene. This CDR3 comprises 17 residues. CDR3 in amino acids: CASSDAGIRQGNYGYTF. The DNA for the CDR3 is TGTGCCAGCAGTGATGCGGGGATAAGACAGGGGAACTATGGCTACACCTTC. Full variable domain (outside the CDR3, taken from reference TRBV2 and TRBJ1-2): EPEVTQTPSHQVTQMGQEVILRCVPISNHLYFYWYRQILGQKVEFLVSFYNNEISEKSEIFDDQFSVERPDGSNFTLKIRSTKLEDSAMYFCASSDAGIRQGNYGYTFGSGTRLTVV.

This sequence joins TRBV4-1 and TRBJ2-1, with a possible D match to TRBD2 (5 bases). This CDR3 is built from 17 residues. Per the germline V gene, CDR1 is MGHRA and CDR2 is YSYEKL. The V end was cut by 4 bases, the J end by 3 bases, with 19 bases between. The CDR3 here is CASSPIGMTRSYNEQFF. The CDR3 DNA reads as TGCGCCAGCAGCCCCATCGGGATGACACGCAGCTACAATGAGCAGTTCTTC.

CDR3 sequence (DNA): TGTGCCAGCAGTGGCCAGGGGTATGGCACAGATACGCAGTATTTT. Translation gives CASSGQGYGTDTQYF. The chain recombines TRBV6-4 with TRBJ2-3; TRBD1 might be the D (6 bases). This CDR3 is 15 amino acids long. CDR1 and CDR2 from the germline V gene are MRHNA and SNTAGT. V was cut by 4 bases and J by 1 base, with 12 bases left in between.

This chain uses TRBV4-3 with TRBJ2-1, with D tentatively TRBD2 (7 bases). Deletions cut 4 bases from V and 4 bases from J, with 23 bases between. This CDR3 has 18 amino acids. The germline CDR1 and CDR2 sequences are LGHNA and YSLEER. CDR3 sequence (DNA): TGCGCCAGCAGCCCGGGGGGCAGGGAGACGTTTTCGTACAATGAGCAGTTCTTC. Its translation: CASSPGGRETFSYNEQFF.

In its sample, this clone was seen once. The chain recombines TRBV5-1 with TRBJ2-7, with 10 bases matching TRBD1. Germline V gives CDR1 SGHRS, CDR2 YFSETQ. The CDR3 runs 16 residues. J was trimmed by 2 bases and V by 4 bases; bases with no gene match: 9. The CDR3 DNA reads as TGCGCCAGCAGCACGACGTGGACAGGGGGGCCCTACGAGCAGTACTTC. Translation: CASSTTWTGGPYEQYF.

As regards this clone: Germline is not matched at one junction end, which may reflect a read error. V and J are TRBV5-4 and TRBJ2-7, with a weak D call TRBD1 (6 bases). Per the germline V gene, CDR1 is SGHNT and CDR2 is YYREEE (reference sequence). The CDR3 sequence is 15 residues long. The CDR3 nucleotides are TGTGCCAGCAGCTTAGCAGGGGCCCCAATATACGAGCAGTGCTTC. This encodes CASSLAGAPIYEQCF. Full variable domain (missing parts from reference TRBV5-4 and TRBJ2-7): ETGVTQSPTHLIKTRGQQVTLRCSSQSGHNTVSWYQQALGQGPQFIFQYYREEENGRGNFPPRFSGLQFPNYSSELNVNALELDDSALYLCASSLAGAPIYEQCFGPGTRLTVT.

The genes are TRBV5-1 and TRBJ2-1; 15 bases agree with TRBD2. Per germline, CDR1 SGHRS and CDR2 YFSETQ. The CDR3 spans 16 residues. V was pared by 0 bases and J by 9 bases, with 4 bases of the junction left unmatched. The CDR3 DNA reads TGCGCCAGCAGCTTGGCGGGGACTAGCGGGGGGACTGAGCAGTTCTTC. Residues: CASSLAGTSGGTEQFF.

V usage is TRBV7-9 and J usage is TRBJ2-7; 10 positions agree with TRBD1. Germline CDR1 is SEHNR and CDR2 is FQNEAQ (reference sequence). CDR3 length: 12 residues. Unmatched junction bases numbered 5, after V lost 5 bases and J lost 10 bases. DNA for the CDR3: TGTGCCAGCAGCCAGGACAGGGGGAACCAGTACTTC. It codes for CASSQDRGNQYF.